This TCR beta chain was retrieved from a study of vaccination and CD4 T cells after COVID-19. Looking at the study overall: The convalescents were made up of six males and four females, two of whom were Hispanic. Researchers treated control cultures with a CEFX pool, an HIV-1 Nef pool, or no peptide.

Noted treatment: 10-day PBMC culture with coronavirus spike peptide pools or control peptides (ViraFEST assay). PCR positivity dates ran from March to December 2020, preceding US Alpha, Beta and Delta variants. A half-volume replacement of the medium with fresh IL-2 medium was performed on days 3 and 7. This CDR3 contains 15 residues. Germline-derived CDR1 and CDR2 are SEHNR and FQNEAQ (reference sequence). Trimming pared 2 bases from V and 6 bases from J, leaving 17 bases between. Points on this clonotype: Its specificity is unknown.

Sequencing of DNA taken from cultured CD4+ T cells relied on the Oncomine TCR Beta short-read assay. TCRdb re-derived calls from the PCR reads in MiXCR, one entry per CDR3 protein. The data show under 20,000 distinct CDR3 sequences, over 45% seen once. This receptor was taken from a human donor who had recovered from COVID-19. The V gene is TRBV7-9, the J gene TRBJ2-7; D not resolved. This specimen was CD4+ T cells from blood, cultured in vitro, taken before SARS-CoV-2 vaccination. The CDR3 coding sequence is TGTGCCAGCAGCTTATTTTCCGGGCTCGGTTCCGAGCAGTACTTC. Encoded protein: CASSLFSGLGSEQYF.